This T cell receptor beta chain was identified in a study of hypomethylating agent response in myelodysplastic syndrome. Sequenced by immunoSEQ multiplex PCR; TCRdb stores in-frame clones only, minus some. The table records about 7,200 clones, around 86% of them present only once. The ends were cut back, 4 bases at V and 4 bases at J, with 10 bases in the middle. The CDR3 consists of 13 residues. CDR1 is SGHNT, CDR2 YYREEE, per germline (reference sequence). The analysis used unsorted bulk bone marrow, not T-cell subsets. The chain recombines TRBV5-4 with TRBJ2-3; D call uncertain. The sequence came from a human donor with myelodysplastic syndrome. The sample was bone marrow, taken before or after starting hypomethylating agent treatment for myelodysplastic syndrome (not recorded which). CDR3 coding DNA: TGTGCCAGCAGCACCTCAATGGCAGATACGCAGTATTTT. Translating gives CASSTSMADTQYF.